This TCR beta chain was identified in a study of T cell changes during pregnancy in multiple sclerosis. Generated by immunoSEQ multiplex PCR, the TCRdb table keeps only in-frame clones and is missing some. Of approximately 92,000 clones in the sample, approximately 95% were seen once. The CDR3 length is 17 residues. This chain links TRBV21-1 with TRBJ2-5; whether TRBD2, the table's D call, matches the DNA was not checked. TRBV21-1 is a pseudogene locus. Sequenced here: peripheral blood, sampled after pregnancy. The receptor was isolated from a female donor with multiple sclerosis, enrolled in a pregnancy study. CDR3 DNA: TGTGCCAGCAGCAAAGTCCAACTAGCGAGTCGAGGGGGGGCCCAGTACTTC. Translating gives CASSKVQLASRGGAQYF.